Listed below are T cell receptor beta chains from one sample, sequenced in a study of T cells in tumors after PD-1 blockade. Libraries were prepared by immunoSEQ multiplex PCR; TCRdb keeps only in-frame clonotypes and omits some of them. The table lists fewer than 55,000 clones, 81% of them singletons. This specimen consisted of PBMCs, obtained before anti-PD-1 treatment. The origin of the receptors is a human donor with basal cell carcinoma. The CDR3 runs from the conserved cysteine through the conserved F or W. The D gene is left open where the match is weak. Some rows have no size entry. The others give once, few or many, or a class for an expanded clone.

. . TRBJ2-5 TRBV18 CASSPPGGETQYF TGTGCCAGCTCACCACCAGGGGGAGAGACCCAGTACTTC
TRBD2 . TRBJ2-3 TRBV4-2 CASSQPGTSGGPEADTQYF TGTGCCAGCAGCCAACCTGGGACTAGCGGGGGGCCGGAGGCAGATACGCAGTATTTT
. . TRBJ1-4 TRBV5-1 CASSPVGMGNEKLFF TGCGCCAGCAGCCCGGTAGGAATGGGTAATGAAAAACTGTTTTTT
. few TRBJ2-7 TRBV7-9 CASSSGTAGGEQYF TGTGCCAGCAGCTCAGGGACAGCGGGCGGCGAGCAGTACTTC
. . TRBJ1-2 TRBV30 CAWAQTENYGYTF TGTGCCTGGGCTCAGACAGAAAACTATGGCTACACCTTC
. . TRBJ2-5 TRBV6-1 CASSEFSTRQETQYF TGTGCCAGCAGTGAATTCTCGACGAGGCAAGAGACCCAGTACTTC
TRBD1 once TRBJ1-2 TRBV5-6 CASRFTGEGGYTF TGTGCCAGCAGGTTTACAGGGGAGGGAGGCTACACCTTC
. . TRBJ1-2 TRBV10-3 CAISDTNYGYTF TGTGCCATCAGTGACACTAACTATGGCTACACCTTC
. . TRBJ2-5 TRBV14 CASSQWATGRETQYF TGTGCCAGCAGCCAATGGGCAACAGGGAGAGAGACCCAGTACTTC
TRBD1 . TRBJ2-2 TRBV2 CASRTGGTGELFF TGTGCCAGCCGGACAGGGGGCACCGGGGAGCTGTTTTTT
. . TRBJ2-7 TRBV30 CAWSPMGDEQYF TGTGCCTGGAGTCCCATGGGGGACGAGCAGTACTTC
TRBD1 . TRBJ2-7 TRBV3-1/TRBV3-2 CASSLTGTGGPYEQYF TGTGCCAGCAGCCTAACCGGGACAGGGGGACCCTACGAGCAGTACTTC
TRBD2 . TRBJ2-2 TRBV29-1 CSVVTGGDTGELFF TGCAGCGTTGTTACGGGGGGAGATACCGGGGAGCTGTTTTTT
. . TRBJ2-6 TRBV15 CATSKVPVTGANVLTF TGTGCCACCAGCAAAGTACCGGTTACTGGGGCCAACGTCCTGACTTTC
. . TRBJ1-6 TRBV27 CASSFGTSWISPLHF TGTGCCAGCAGTTTCGGGACGTCCTGGATTTCACCCCTCCACTTT
. . TRBJ1-3 TRBV27 CASREGGQGNTIYF TGTGCCAGCAGGGAGGGCGGACAGGGAAACACCATATATTTT
. . TRBJ1-1 TRBV24-1 CATSDQKRREAFF TGTGCCACCAGTGACCAAAAACGAAGAGAAGCTTTCTTT
TRBD1 . TRBJ1-1 TRBV20-1 CSAGQGTEAFF TGCAGTGCTGGACAGGGGACTGAAGCTTTCTTT
TRBD2 once TRBJ2-1 TRBV7-2 CASSPLGAGGYNEQFF TGTGCCAGCAGCCCCCTTGGTGCGGGGGGTTACAATGAGCAGTTCTTC
. . TRBJ1-3 TRBV6-5 CANSESSGNTIYF TGTGCCAATTCAGAGAGCTCTGGAAACACCATATATTTT
. . TRBJ2-6 TRBV3-1/TRBV3-2 CASSQRSISGANVLTF TGTGCCAGCAGCCAACGGTCGATCTCTGGGGCCAACGTCCTGACTTTC
. . TRBJ1-4 TRBV5-1 CASSPLEGTNEKLFF TGCGCCAGCAGCCCTTTGGAGGGGACTAATGAAAAACTGTTTTTT
. . TRBJ2-2 TRBV6-5 CASSYMGGPAGELFF TGTGCCAGCAGTTACATGGGGGGGCCTGCCGGGGAGCTGTTTTTT
TRBD2 . TRBJ2-7 TRBV14 CASSQGIAGAYEQYF TGTGCCAGCAGCCAGGGGATAGCGGGGGCCTACGAGCAGTACTTC
. . TRBJ2-1 TRBV27 CASSLYSGVSNNEQFF TGTGCCAGCAGCCTATACAGCGGAGTGAGCAACAATGAGCAGTTCTTC
TRBD1 . TRBJ2-2 TRBV24-1 CATSDRDRESGELFF TGTGCCACCAGTGATAGGGACAGGGAGAGCGGGGAGCTGTTTTTT
TRBD2 once TRBJ2-3 TRBV5-6 CASSLALIAGPTDTQYF TGTGCCAGCAGCTTGGCCTTAATAGCGGGGCCCACAGATACGCAGTATTTT
. few TRBJ1-5 TRBV24-1 CATSPSEVGNQPQHF TGTGCCACCAGTCCGTCCGAGGTCGGCAATCAGCCCCAGCATTTT
. . TRBJ2-1 TRBV5-1 CASSWTESSYNEQFF TGCGCCAGCAGCTGGACAGAGAGCTCCTACAATGAGCAGTTCTTC
TRBD1 . TRBJ1-5 TRBV28 CASSSVTGGRSNQPQHF TGTGCCAGCAGTTCCGTAACAGGGGGCAGGAGCAATCAGCCCCAGCATTTT
. once TRBJ2-3 TRBV6-5 CASRPRHVTDTQYF TGTGCCAGCAGACCACGGCACGTCACAGATACGCAGTATTTT
. . TRBJ1-2 TRBV10-3 CAISESGGRTAYGYTF TGTGCCATCAGTGAGTCAGGGGGGCGAACCGCCTATGGCTACACCTTC
TRBD1 few TRBJ1-5 TRBV25-1 CASSQGDRAQPQHF TGTGCCAGTAGTCAGGGGGACAGGGCTCAGCCCCAGCATTTT
. . TRBJ2-2 TRBV7-8 CASSWDTTGELFF TGTGCCAGCAGCTGGGATACGACCGGGGAGCTGTTTTTT
. . TRBJ2-3 TRBV18 CASSPRTSQGTDTQYF TGTGCCAGCTCACCTAGGACCTCCCAAGGGACAGATACGCAGTATTTT
. . TRBJ1-1 TRBV12-3/TRBV12-4 CASNKGQKTEAFF TGTGCCAGCAACAAGGGGCAAAAGACTGAAGCTTTCTTT
TRBD1 . TRBJ1-2 TRBV29-1 CSVRTKGQGDGYTF TGCAGCGTTAGGACCAAGGGACAGGGCGATGGCTACACCTTC
. . TRBJ2-7 TRBV12-3/TRBV12-4 CASSPFGDEQYF TGTGCCAGCAGCCCCTTTGGGGACGAGCAGTACTTC
. . TRBJ1-2 TRBV5-4 CASSFPDSGYTF TGTGCCAGCAGCTTCCCTGACAGCGGCTACACCTTC
. few TRBJ2-2 TRBV5-6 CASSSTGRSGELFF TGTGCCAGCAGCTCCACAGGTCGATCCGGGGAGCTGTTTTTT
. . TRBJ2-2 TRBV5-1 CASRRASNTGELFF TGCGCCAGCAGGCGGGCATCGAACACCGGGGAGCTGTTTTTT
TRBD2 . TRBJ2-3 TRBV7-9 CASGPSGGTDTQYF TGTGCCAGCGGCCCTAGCGGGGGCACAGATACGCAGTATTTT
. . TRBJ1-6 TRBV5-1 CASSLEWGSRDSPLHF TGCGCCAGCAGCTTGGAATGGGGTTCTCGGGATTCACCCCTCCACTTT
. . TRBJ1-5 TRBV3-1/TRBV3-2 CASSPGRNQPQHF TGTGCCAGCAGCCCCGGACGGAATCAGCCCCAGCATTTT
. . TRBJ1-5 TRBV28 CASRDPNQPQHF TGTGCCAGCAGGGACCCCAATCAGCCCCAGCATTTT
. . TRBJ1-2 TRBV7-2 CASSLMGTGEGYTF TGTGCCAGCAGCTTAATGGGGACGGGAGAGGGCTACACCTTC
TRBD2 . TRBJ2-7 TRBV7-2 CASSLGLAAYEQYF TGTGCCAGCAGCTTGGGCCTAGCGGCCTACGAGCAGTACTTC
TRBD1 . TRBJ1-5 TRBV30 CAWRKTGRDQPQHF TGTGCCTGGAGGAAGACAGGGAGGGATCAGCCCCAGCATTTT